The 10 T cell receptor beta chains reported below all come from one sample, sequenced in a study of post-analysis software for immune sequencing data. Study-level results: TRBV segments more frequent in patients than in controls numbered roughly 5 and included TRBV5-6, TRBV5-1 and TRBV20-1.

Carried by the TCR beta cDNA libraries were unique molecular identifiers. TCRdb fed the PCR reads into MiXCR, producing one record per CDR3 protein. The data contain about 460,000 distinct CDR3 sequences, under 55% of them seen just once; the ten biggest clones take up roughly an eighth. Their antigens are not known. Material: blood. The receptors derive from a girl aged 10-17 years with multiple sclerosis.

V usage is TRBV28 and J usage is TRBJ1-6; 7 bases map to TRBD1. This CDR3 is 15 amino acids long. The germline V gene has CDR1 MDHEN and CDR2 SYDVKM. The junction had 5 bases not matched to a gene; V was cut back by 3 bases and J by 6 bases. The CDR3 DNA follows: TGTGCCAGCAGTTTTAGAGGGGGCGGTAATTCACCCCTCCACTTT. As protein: CASSFRGGGNSPLHF.

The CDR3 nucleotides are TGTGCCATCGGGGGGATAGTAGACAGACGTACGGGGGAGCAGTACTTC. Its protein product is CAIGGIVDRRTGEQYF. The genes are TRBV10-3 and TRBJ2-4; D might be TRBD2 (6 bases). Trimming pared 8 bases from V and 13 bases from J, leaving 30 bases between. The CDR3 contains 16 residues. Germline V gene lookup returns CDR1 ENHRY and CDR2 SYGVKD.

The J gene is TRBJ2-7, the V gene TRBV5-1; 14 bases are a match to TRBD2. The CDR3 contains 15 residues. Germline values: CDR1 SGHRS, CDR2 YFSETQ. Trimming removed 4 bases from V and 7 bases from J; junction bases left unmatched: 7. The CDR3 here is CASSLGLAGAGEQYF. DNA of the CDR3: TGCGCCAGCAGCCTGGGACTAGCGGGAGCGGGAGAGCAGTACTTC.

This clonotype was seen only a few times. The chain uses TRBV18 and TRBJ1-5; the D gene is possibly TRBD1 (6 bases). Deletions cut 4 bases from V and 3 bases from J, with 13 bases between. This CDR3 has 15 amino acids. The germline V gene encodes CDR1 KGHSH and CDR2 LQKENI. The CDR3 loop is CASSLLDSVNQPQHF. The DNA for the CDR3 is TGTGCCAGCTCACTGCTGGACAGCGTCAATCAGCCCCAGCATTTT.

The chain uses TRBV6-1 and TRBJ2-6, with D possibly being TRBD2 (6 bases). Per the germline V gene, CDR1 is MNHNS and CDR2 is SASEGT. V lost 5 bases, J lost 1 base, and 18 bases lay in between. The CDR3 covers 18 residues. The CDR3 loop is CASSKNGGEVSGANVLTF. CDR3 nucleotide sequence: TGTGCCAGCAGTAAAAACGGGGGAGAAGTATCTGGGGCCAACGTCCTGACTTTC.

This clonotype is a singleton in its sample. This CDR3 reads CSAPRQGGNTEAFF. The CDR3 bases are TGCAGTGCTCCCCGACAAGGTGGGAACACTGAAGCTTTCTTT. The V call is TRBV20-1, the J call TRBJ1-1, with D unclear. The CDR3 contains 14 residues. Trimming cost V 5 bases and J 1 base, with 14 bases left between them. CDR1 is DFQATT and CDR2 is SNEGSKA in the germline V gene (reference sequence).

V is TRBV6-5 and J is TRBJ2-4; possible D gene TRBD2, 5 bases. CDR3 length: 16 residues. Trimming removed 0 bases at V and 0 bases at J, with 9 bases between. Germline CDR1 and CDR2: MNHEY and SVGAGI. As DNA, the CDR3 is TGTGCCAGCAGTTACTCGATCGGGGTAGCCAAAAACATTCAGTACTTC. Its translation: CASSYSIGVAKNIQYF.

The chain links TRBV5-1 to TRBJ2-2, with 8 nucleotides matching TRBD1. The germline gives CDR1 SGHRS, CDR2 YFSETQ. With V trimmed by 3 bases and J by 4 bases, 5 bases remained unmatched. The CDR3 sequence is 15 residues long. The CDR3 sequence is CASSSRTGSTGELFF. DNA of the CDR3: TGCGCCAGCAGCTCGAGGACAGGGAGCACCGGGGAGCTGTTTTTT.

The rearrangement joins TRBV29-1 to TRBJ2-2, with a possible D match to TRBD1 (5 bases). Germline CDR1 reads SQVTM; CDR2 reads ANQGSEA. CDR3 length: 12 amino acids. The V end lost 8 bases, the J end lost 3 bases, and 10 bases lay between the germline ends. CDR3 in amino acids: CSCKQDTGELFF. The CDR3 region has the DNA TGCAGCTGCAAACAGGACACCGGGGAGCTGTTTTTT.

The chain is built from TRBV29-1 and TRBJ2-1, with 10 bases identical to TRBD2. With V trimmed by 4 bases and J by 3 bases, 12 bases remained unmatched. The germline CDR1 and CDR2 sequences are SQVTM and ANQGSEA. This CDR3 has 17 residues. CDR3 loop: CSVAGVAGGIFYNEQFF. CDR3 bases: TGCAGCGTTGCCGGGGTAGCGGGAGGAATCTTCTACAATGAGCAGTTCTTC.